Here is one T cell receptor (beta chain) with its context. Its antigen is undetermined. The data originate from a study of T cell responses to AZD1222 COVID-19 vaccine. Study-wide context: Second-dose schedules of about 4 or about 12 weeks were combined.

Whole-study results and caveats: Spike-specific TCR breadth and depth both grew after two AZD1222 doses. Mostly white British, mostly female donors; authors suggested clonal diversity may be underestimated.

Sequencing used immunoSEQ multiplex PCR; TCRdb keeps in-frame clones, though not all of them. Among some 120,000 clones, just over 85% were seen once, and the ten largest hold just over 9.5%. Germline CDR1 is SEHNR and CDR2 is FQNEAQ (reference sequence). The V end lost 1 base, the J end lost 5 bases, and 11 bases lay between the germline ends. The CDR3 has 15 amino acids. This receptor was obtained from an adult in good health. The rearrangement joins TRBV7-9 to TRBJ1-4; the D is unclear. The sequences come from peripheral blood, collected on day 0 of AZD1222 vaccination. The CDR3 nucleotides read TGTGCCAGCAGCTTAGGTTTCAGGAAGAATGAAAAACTGTTTTTT. Protein: CASSLGFRKNEKLFF.